The clone carrying this T cell receptor (beta chain) was seen only once. The sample originates from a study of blood T cell repertoires in COVID-19. Across the study: Samples of COVID-19 (acute and convalescent) were obtained from the United States, Italy and Spain. PBMCs, B-cell-depleted T cells, or T cells provided the cDNA or gDNA that made up the material.

CDR1 and CDR2 from the germline V gene are LGHDT and YNNKEL (reference sequence). The V and J ends lost 4 bases and 5 bases, in that order; junction bases with no gene match: 5. This CDR3 contains 15 residues. Generated by immunoSEQ multiplex PCR, the TCRdb table keeps only in-frame clones and is missing some. Among about 260,000 clones listed, 91% were seen once. The sequence derives from a man aged 40-49 years who had been exposed to COVID-19. The V gene is TRBV3-1 (or the pseudogene TRBV3-2), the J gene TRBJ1-6; 7 bases map to TRBD1. The sample was PBMCs or T cells enriched from blood (not recorded which). The CDR3, as DNA: TGTGCCAGCAGCCCGACAGGGATAAATAATTCACCCCTCCACTTT. It codes for CASSPTGINNSPLHF.